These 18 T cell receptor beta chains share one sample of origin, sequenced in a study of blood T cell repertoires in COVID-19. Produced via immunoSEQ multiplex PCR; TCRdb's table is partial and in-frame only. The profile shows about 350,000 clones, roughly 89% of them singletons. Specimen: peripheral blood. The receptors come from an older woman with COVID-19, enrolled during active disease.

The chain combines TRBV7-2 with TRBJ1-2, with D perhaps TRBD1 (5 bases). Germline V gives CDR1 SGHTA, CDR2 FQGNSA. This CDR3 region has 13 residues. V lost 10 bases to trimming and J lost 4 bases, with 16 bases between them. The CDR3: CATTGGAGYGYTF. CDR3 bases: TGTGCCACCACAGGAGGGGCGGGCTATGGCTACACCTTC.

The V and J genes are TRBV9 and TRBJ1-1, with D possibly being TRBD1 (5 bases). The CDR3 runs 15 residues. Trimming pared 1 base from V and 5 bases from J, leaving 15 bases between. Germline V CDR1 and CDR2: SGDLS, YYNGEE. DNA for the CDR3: TGTGCCAGCAGCGTAAGGGGCGCCGGCGTGACTGAAGCTTTCTTT. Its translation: CASSVRGAGVTEAFF.

The CDR3 loop reads CASSTDRTGELFF. CDR3 DNA sequence: TGTGCCAGCAGTACGGACAGAACCGGGGAGCTGTTTTTT. The chain combines TRBV12-3 or TRBV12-4 with TRBJ2-2; a weak D match, TRBD1 (6 bases). V gave up 5 bases and J gave up 5 bases, with 9 bases separating them. The CDR3 covers 13 residues.

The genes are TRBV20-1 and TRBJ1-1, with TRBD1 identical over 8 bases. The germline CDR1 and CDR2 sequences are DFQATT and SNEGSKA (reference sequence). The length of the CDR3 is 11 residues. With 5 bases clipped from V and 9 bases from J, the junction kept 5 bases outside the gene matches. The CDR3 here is CSARQGRQAFF. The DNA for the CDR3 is TGCAGTGCTCGACAGGGGAGACAAGCTTTCTTT.

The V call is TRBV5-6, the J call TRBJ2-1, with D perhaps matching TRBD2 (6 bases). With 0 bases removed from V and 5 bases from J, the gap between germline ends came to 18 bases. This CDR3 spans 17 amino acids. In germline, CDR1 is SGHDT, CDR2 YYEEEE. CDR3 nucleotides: TGTGCCAGCAGCTTGGGTCTTGCCGGGGGAGCTAACAATGAGCAGTTCTTC. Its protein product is CASSLGLAGGANNEQFF.

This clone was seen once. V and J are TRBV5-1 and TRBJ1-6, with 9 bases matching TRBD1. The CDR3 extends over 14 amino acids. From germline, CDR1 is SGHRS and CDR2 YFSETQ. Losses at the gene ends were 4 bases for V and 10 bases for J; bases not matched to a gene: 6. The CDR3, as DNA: TGCGCCAGCAGCCTACAGGGGGCGCGCTCACCCCTCCACTTT. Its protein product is CASSLQGARSPLHF. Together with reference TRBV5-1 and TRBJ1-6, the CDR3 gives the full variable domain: KAGVTQTPRYLIKTRGQQVTLSCSPISGHRSVSWYQQTPGQGLQFLFEYFSETQRNKGNFPGRFSGRQFSNSRSEMNVSTLELGDSALYLCASSLQGARSPLHFGNGTRLTVT.

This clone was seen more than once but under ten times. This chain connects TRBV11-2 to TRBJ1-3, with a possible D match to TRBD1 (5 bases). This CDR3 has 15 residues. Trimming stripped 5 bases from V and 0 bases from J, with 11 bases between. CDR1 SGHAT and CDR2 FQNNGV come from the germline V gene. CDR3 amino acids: CASSPQGLSGNTIYF. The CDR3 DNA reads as TGTGCCAGCAGCCCTCAGGGCCTCTCTGGAAACACCATATATTTT.

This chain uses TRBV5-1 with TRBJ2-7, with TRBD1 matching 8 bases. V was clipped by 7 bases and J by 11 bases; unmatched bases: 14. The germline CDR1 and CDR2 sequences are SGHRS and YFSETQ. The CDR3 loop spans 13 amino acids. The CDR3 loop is CASGMTGEERKYF. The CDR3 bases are TGCGCCAGCGGAATGACAGGGGAGGAAAGGAAGTACTTC.

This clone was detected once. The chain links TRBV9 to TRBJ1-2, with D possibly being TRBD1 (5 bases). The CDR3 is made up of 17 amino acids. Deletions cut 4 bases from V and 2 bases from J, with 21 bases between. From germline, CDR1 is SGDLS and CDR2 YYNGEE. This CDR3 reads CASSPGQGGRRNYGYTF. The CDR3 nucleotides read TGTGCCAGCAGCCCCGGCCAGGGAGGCAGGCGGAACTATGGCTACACCTTC.

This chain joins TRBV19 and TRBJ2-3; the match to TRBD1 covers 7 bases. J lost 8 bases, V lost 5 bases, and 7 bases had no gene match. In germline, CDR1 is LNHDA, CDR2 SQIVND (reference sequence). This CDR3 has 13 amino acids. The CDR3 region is CASSVGGKGTQYF. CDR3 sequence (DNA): TGTGCCAGTAGTGTAGGGGGCAAGGGTACGCAGTATTTT.

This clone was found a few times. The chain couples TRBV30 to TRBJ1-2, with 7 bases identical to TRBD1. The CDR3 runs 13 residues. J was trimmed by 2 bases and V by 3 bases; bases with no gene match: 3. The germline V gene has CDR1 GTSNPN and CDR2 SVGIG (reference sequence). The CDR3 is CAWSKTGNYGYTF. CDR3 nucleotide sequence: TGTGCCTGGAGCAAGACAGGGAACTATGGCTACACCTTC.

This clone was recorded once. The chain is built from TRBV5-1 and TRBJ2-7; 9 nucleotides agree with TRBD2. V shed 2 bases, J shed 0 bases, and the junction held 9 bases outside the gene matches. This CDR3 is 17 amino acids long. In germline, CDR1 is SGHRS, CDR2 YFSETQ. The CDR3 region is CASSLRSSGEVSYEQYF. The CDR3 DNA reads TGCGCCAGCAGCTTAAGGTCTAGCGGGGAGGTCTCCTACGAGCAGTACTTC.

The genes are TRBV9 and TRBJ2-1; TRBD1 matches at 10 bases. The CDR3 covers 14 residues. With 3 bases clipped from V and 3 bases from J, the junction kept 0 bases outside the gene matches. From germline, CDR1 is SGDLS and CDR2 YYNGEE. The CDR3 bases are TGTGCCAGCAGCGGGGACAGGGGCTACAATGAGCAGTTCTTC. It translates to CASSGDRGYNEQFF.

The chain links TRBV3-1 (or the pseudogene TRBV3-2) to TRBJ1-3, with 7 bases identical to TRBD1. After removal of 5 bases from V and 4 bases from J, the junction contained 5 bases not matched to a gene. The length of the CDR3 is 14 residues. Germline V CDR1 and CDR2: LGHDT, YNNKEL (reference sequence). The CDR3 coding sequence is TGTGCCAGCAGCGGCCGGGACAGAGGAAACACCATATATTTT. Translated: CASSGRDRGNTIYF.

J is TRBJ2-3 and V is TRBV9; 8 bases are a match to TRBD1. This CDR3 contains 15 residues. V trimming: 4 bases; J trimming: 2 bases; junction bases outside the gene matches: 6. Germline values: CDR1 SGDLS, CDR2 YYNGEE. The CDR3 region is CASSPWTGLTDTQYF. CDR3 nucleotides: TGTGCCAGCAGCCCCTGGACAGGGCTCACAGATACGCAGTATTTT.

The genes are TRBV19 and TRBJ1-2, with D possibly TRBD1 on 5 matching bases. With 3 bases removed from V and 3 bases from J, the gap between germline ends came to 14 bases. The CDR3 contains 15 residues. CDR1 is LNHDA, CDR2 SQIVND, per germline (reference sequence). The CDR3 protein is CASSINRQSYYGYTF. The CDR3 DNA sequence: TGTGCCAGTAGTATTAACAGACAGTCATACTATGGCTACACCTTC.

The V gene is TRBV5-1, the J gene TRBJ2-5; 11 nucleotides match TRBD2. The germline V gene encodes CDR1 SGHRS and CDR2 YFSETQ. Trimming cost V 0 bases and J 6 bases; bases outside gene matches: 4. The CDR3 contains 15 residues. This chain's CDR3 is CASSLASGGRQTQYF. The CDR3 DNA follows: TGCGCCAGCAGCTTGGCTAGCGGGGGGAGACAGACCCAGTACTTC.

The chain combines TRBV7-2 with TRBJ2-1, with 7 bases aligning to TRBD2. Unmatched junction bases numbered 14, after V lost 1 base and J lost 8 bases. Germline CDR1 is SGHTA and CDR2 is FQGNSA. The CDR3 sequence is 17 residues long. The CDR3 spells CASSLVGGGRARDEQFF. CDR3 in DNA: TGTGCCAGCAGCTTAGTAGGAGGCGGGAGAGCCCGGGATGAGCAGTTCTTC.